Listed below are T cell receptor beta chains from one sample, sequenced in a study of T cells expressing NK-cell markers. From its re-call of the 5' RACE reads, TCRdb lists each CDR3 protein once, without DNA. The listing contains more than 400,000 distinct CDR3 sequences. Sample: blood T cells: a sorted CD56 or NKG2C T cell subset, CD4+ or CD8+ T cells, or bulk PBMC T cells (not recorded which). The receptors were sampled from a woman aged 18 to 69 in good health. CDR3s include the opening cysteine and the closing phenylalanine or tryptophan.

J | V | CDR3
TRBJ2-2 | TRBV9 | CASSAPRDRGGNTGELFF
TRBJ2-1 | TRBV5-1 | CASSWGDGYNEQFF
TRBJ2-1 | TRBV7-7 | CASSLVGGDNEQFF
TRBJ2-2 | TRBV12-3/TRBV12-4 | CASSLREVASTTGELFF
TRBJ2-7 | TRBV29-1 | CSVEAYKLSSYEQYF
TRBJ2-3 | TRBV27 | CASSLSQASGSTDTQYF
TRBJ2-3 | TRBV7-2 | CASSPTSNTDTQYF
TRBJ1-2 | TRBV5-1 | CASSLGGQTYYGYTF
TRBJ2-3 | TRBV7-2 | CASSTNRGDTQYF
TRBJ2-7 | TRBV6-1 | CASNRGQATYEQYF
TRBJ2-1 | TRBV7-3 | CASSLGGGSGRVNEQFF
TRBJ2-5 | TRBV5-5 | CASSPGTGQGETQYF
TRBJ2-2 | TRBV7-2 | CASSIGLNTGELFF
TRBJ1-1 | TRBV9 | CASSASGGYTEAFF
TRBJ2-7 | TRBV5-6 | CASSLNTRGYEQYF
TRBJ2-2 | TRBV4-3 | CASSQELLGRYRPGTGELFF
TRBJ2-1 | TRBV15 | CATSGLYGQKGSNEQFF
TRBJ2-7 | TRBV20-1 | CSARDTDRISYEQYF
TRBJ2-3 | TRBV7-3 | CASSSTVSTDTQYF
TRBJ2-7 | TRBV18 | CASSPRAGADEQYF
TRBJ1-5 | TRBV7-3 | CASSASGPKQPQHF
TRBJ2-6 | TRBV5-4 | CASSLTGTGVTSGANVLTF
TRBJ1-1 | TRBV14 | CASSQVSYTEAFF
TRBJ2-2 | TRBV30 | CAWSTGRTNTGELFF
TRBJ2-2 | TRBV27 | CASSGGLAGIGVTGELFF
TRBJ2-7 | TRBV12-3/TRBV12-4 | CASSLKNTAYEQYF
TRBJ1-2 | TRBV4-3 | CASSQDQAPAYGYTF
TRBJ2-1 | TRBV20-1 | CSARANNEQFF
TRBJ1-3 | TRBV6-5 | CASSSSTGTRGNTIYF
TRBJ2-2 | TRBV4-3 | CASSLMTSTGELFF
TRBJ2-5 | TRBV12-3/TRBV12-4 | CASTKTGRETQYF
TRBJ1-5 | TRBV12-3/TRBV12-4 | CASSLPPGQPQHF
TRBJ1-1 | TRBV7-2 | CASRLGVGEAFF
TRBJ2-5 | TRBV12-3/TRBV12-4 | CASRPRGGETQYF
TRBJ2-1 | TRBV6-5 | CASSYSSIWTSYLGNEQFF
TRBJ2-5 | TRBV7-8 | CASSSPDRGRAQYF
TRBJ2-7 | TRBV12-3/TRBV12-4 | CASSFLGRSYEQYF
TRBJ1-1 | TRBV9 | CASSEGGGTEAFF
TRBJ2-5 | TRBV10-3 | CAISAGTVLQETQYF
TRBJ2-2 | TRBV20-1 | CSATRKRPTTTGELFF
TRBJ2-1 | TRBV4-3 | CASSSGTGGVVQFF
TRBJ1-6 | TRBV15 | CATSSEGGNSPLHF
TRBJ1-4 | TRBV12-3/TRBV12-4 | CASSSRQGGGNEKLFF
TRBJ2-1 | TRBV12-3/TRBV12-4 | CASSLGGGSNEQFF
TRBJ1-1 | TRBV19 | CASSTYGTNTEAFF
TRBJ2-7 | TRBV6-1 | CASSLAGPRYYEQYF
TRBJ2-7 | TRBV6-5 | CASSYRGHYEQYF
TRBJ2-3 | TRBV11-2 | CASSSHSGTSGIARGTDTQYF
TRBJ2-1 | TRBV5-1 | CASSGGLAGGFYNEQFF
TRBJ1-6 | TRBV20-1 | CSVQDRANSPLHF
TRBJ1-5 | TRBV19 | CASRPGEGGEQPQHF
TRBJ2-1 | TRBV4-3 | CASSQGADSYNEQFF
TRBJ2-7 | TRBV9 | CASSVTQDLYEQYF
TRBJ1-5 | TRBV20-1 | CSAVQGAGQPQHF
TRBJ1-5 | TRBV5-1 | CASSTQGEADQPQHF